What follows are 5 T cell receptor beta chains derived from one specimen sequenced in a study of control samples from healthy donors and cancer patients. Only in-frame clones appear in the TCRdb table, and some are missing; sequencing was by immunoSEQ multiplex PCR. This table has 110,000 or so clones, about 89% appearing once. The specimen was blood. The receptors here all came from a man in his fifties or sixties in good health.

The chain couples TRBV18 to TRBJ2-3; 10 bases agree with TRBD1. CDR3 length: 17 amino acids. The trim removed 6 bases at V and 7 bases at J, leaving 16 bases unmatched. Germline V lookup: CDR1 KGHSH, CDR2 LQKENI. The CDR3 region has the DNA TGTGCCAGCTCGCCAAGAGGTACGGGACAGGGGATACATACGCAGTATTTT. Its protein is CASSPRGTGQGIHTQYF.

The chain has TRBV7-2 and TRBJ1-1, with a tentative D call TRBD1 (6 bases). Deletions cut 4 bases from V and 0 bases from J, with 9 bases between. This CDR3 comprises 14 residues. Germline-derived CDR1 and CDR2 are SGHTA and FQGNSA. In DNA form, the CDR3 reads TGTGCCAGCAGCTCGACAGGAATGAACACTGAAGCTTTCTTT. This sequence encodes CASSSTGMNTEAFF.

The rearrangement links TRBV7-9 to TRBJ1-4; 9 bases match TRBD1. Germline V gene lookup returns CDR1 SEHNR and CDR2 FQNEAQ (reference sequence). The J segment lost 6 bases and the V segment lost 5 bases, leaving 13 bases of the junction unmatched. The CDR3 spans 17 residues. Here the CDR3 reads CASSAGDGQGIYEKLFF. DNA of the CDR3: TGTGCCAGCAGCGCCGGTGACGGACAGGGGATTTATGAAAAACTGTTTTTT.

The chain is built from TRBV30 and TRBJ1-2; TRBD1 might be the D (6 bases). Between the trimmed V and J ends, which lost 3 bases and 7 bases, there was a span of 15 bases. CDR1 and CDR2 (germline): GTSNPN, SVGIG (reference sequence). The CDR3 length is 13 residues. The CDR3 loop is CAWRMTTGTGYTF. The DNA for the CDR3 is TGTGCCTGGAGGATGACTACAGGGACTGGCTACACCTTC.

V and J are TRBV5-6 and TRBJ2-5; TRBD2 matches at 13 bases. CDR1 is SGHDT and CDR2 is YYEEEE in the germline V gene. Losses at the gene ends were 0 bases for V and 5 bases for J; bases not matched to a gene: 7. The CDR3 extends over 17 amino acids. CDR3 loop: CASSLVLAGGRGETQYF. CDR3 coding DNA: TGTGCCAGCAGCTTGGTACTAGCGGGGGGGCGTGGGGAGACCCAGTACTTC.